This T cell receptor beta chain was observed in a study of T cell responses to AZD1222 COVID-19 vaccine. TCRdb's copy holds only in-frame clones and misses some; the assay was immunoSEQ multiplex PCR. This sample has approximately 50,000 clones, with less than 90% found just once. Recipients boosted at about 4 weeks or about 12 weeks are pooled. Study-wide results and limits: Spike was spanned by vaccine-associated CD4 TCRs, which were dominant at 160-218 and 743-854. Repertoires were sampled only after the peak T cell response.

This CDR3 has 14 residues. Deletions cut 5 bases from V and 0 bases from J, with 11 bases between. Per germline, CDR1 LNHDA and CDR2 SQIVND (reference sequence). For this clone: Its antigen remains unidentified.

Material: peripheral blood, obtained 28 days after the second AZD1222 dose. The gene calls are TRBV19 and TRBJ2-7, with D possibly TRBD2 on 5 matching bases. The TCR originated in an adult who received the AZD1222 COVID-19 vaccine. The CDR3 loop is CASSLFGDSYEQYF. Here the CDR3 DNA reads TGTGCCAGTAGTTTATTCGGGGACTCCTACGAGCAGTACTTC.